Reported below is one T cell receptor (beta chain). One end of the junction is discordant with germline, which a read error may explain. These data belong to a study of CD4 and CD8 cells across lung adenocarcinoma regions. This CDR3 comprises 13 residues. CDR1 and CDR2 from the germline V gene are WNHNN and SYGVQD (reference sequence). Localized lung adenocarcinoma, a non-small cell lung cancer, affected the donors. TCRdb itself ran the PCR reads through MiXCR, one entry per CDR3 protein. The table records 6,000 to 8,000 distinct CDR3 sequences, 51% of them present only once. The TCR sequence derives from a female donor with lung adenocarcinoma. The CD4 and CD8 labels of this study may be unreliable. Material: CD4+ T cells from the center of a lung tumor. The chain is built from TRBV10-1 and TRBJ2-3; D is unclear. The CDR3 is CATELQDTETQYF. The CDR3 coding sequence is TGCGCCACCGAGCTCCAAGACACAGAGACCCAGTACTTT.